The sequence of this TCR beta chain was determined in a study of shared clonotypes between healthy human individuals. Per germline, CDR1 SNHLY and CDR2 FYNNEI. The CDR3 has 14 residues. V lost 1 base and J 4 bases, leaving 10 bases between the germline ends. Findings and limits, study-wide: Relative to their counterparts shared across all four donors, non-shared clonotypes exhibited diminished generation probabilities. Despite large depth, sorted-subset datasets appeared incompletely sequenced.

Details on this clone: The antigen is not known.

The material for each subset, its genomic DNA, was split evenly across several immunoSEQ plates. When replicate PCRs were run on sorted subsets, they used 200 to 250 ng DNA, about 30,000 T cell genomes. Sequencing was performed with immunoSEQ multiplex PCR; in TCRdb, only in-frame clones are kept and a portion is missing. In the table there are approximately 2.5 million clones, around nine tenths of which are singletons. V usage is TRBV2 and J usage is TRBJ2-5; a weak D match, TRBD1 (5 bases). This clonotype was sampled from a man aged 18 to 30 in good health. The specimen sequenced was naive CD4+ T cells sorted from blood. As to subset: CD45RA+ positively selected. In DNA, the CDR3 is TGTGCCAGCAGTGAAGGGAGACAGAGAGAGACCCAGTACTTC. Protein sequence: CASSEGRQRETQYF.